A selection of T cell receptor beta chains follows, all from one sample in a study of cytomegalovirus exposure and HLA in healthy donors. TCRdb's copy holds only in-frame clones and misses some; the assay was immunoSEQ multiplex PCR. This sample carries some 120,000 clones, 75% to 90% of them seen once, and the ten largest clones take 1%. The sequenced sample consisted of PBMCs. The receptors shown here come from a man aged 40-50 years in good health and CMV-seronegative. CDR3s include the opening cysteine and the closing phenylalanine or tryptophan. D genes are given only for firm matches. Expanded clones are given a class, and other clones once, few, many or no size at all.

j_call	clone_size	d_call	v_call	cdr3_nt	cdr3_aa
TRBJ1-6	few	-	TRBV5-1	TGCGCCAGCAGCTTGGACAGTCCCCCTAATTCACCCCTCCACTTT	CASSLDSPPNSPLHF
TRBJ2-1	-	TRBD2	TRBV19	TGTGCCAGTAGTATCGGGACTAGTATTTATGAGCAGTTCTTC	CASSIGTSIYEQFF
TRBJ1-2	-	-	TRBV18	TGTGCCAGCTCACCCGCGATCGGACAGCGATCTGGCTACACCTTC	CASSPAIGQRSGYTF
TRBJ2-1	-	-	TRBV7-8	TGTGCCAGCAGCCGGGTTCCTTTTTACAATGAGCAGTTCTTC	CASSRVPFYNEQFF
TRBJ1-4	few	-	TRBV30	TGTGCCTGGAGCTATACAGGTTTTAATGAAAAACTGTTTTTT	CAWSYTGFNEKLFF
TRBJ2-2	-	TRBD1	TRBV5-8	TGTGCCAGCAGCTCAGGACAGGAGAACACCGGGGAGCTGTTTTTT	CASSSGQENTGELFF
TRBJ2-1	few	-	TRBV30	TGTGCCTGGAGTGGCCGGAATGAGCAGTTCTTC	CAWSGRNEQFF
TRBJ2-5	-	TRBD1	TRBV19	TGTGCCAGTAGTCAGGGGACAGGGGGGGAGACCCAGTACTTC	CASSQGTGGETQYF
TRBJ2-1	-	-	TRBV25-1	TGTGCCAGCGACTTGGGGCGTTTTTTTGAGCAGTTCTTC	CASDLGRFFEQFF
TRBJ2-3	-	TRBD1	TRBV30	TGTGCCTGGAGCCCCGGGACAGGGAGCACAGATACGCAGTATTTT	CAWSPGTGSTDTQYF
TRBJ2-5	-	TRBD1	TRBV2	TGTGCCAGCAGTCCACAGGGGGCGCGGGAGACCCAGTACTTC	CASSPQGARETQYF
TRBJ1-1	-	TRBD1	TRBV28	TGTGCCAGCAGTCAGGGGGCCACGGTAGCTTTCTTT	CASSQGATVAFF
TRBJ1-3	-	-	TRBV2	TGTGCCAGCAGTGAAGGAGGGAGGGCTGGAAACACCATATATTTT	CASSEGGRAGNTIYF
TRBJ1-2	-	-	TRBV2	TGTGCCAGCAGTGTAGACGGGTTAGGCTACACCTTC	CASSVDGLGYTF
TRBJ1-5	-	-	TRBV19	TGTGCCAGTAGTTCCAACCCCGCCGGGAATCAGCCCCAGCATTTT	CASSSNPAGNQPQHF
TRBJ2-7	medium-sized	TRBD2	TRBV28	TGTGCCAGCAGTTTATTGGCTAGCGGGAGGTTTTACGAGCAGTACTTC	CASSLLASGRFYEQYF
TRBJ2-5	-	-	TRBV27	TGTGCCAGCAGTTTATCGGCCCCGGGGTACCAAGAGACCCAGTACTTC	CASSLSAPGYQETQYF
TRBJ1-2	-	-	TRBV30	TGTGCCTGGAGTGCACTTCCGCTCGCGGGTATCTATGGCTACACCTTC	CAWSALPLAGIYGYTF
TRBJ1-2	-	TRBD1	TRBV5-1	TGCGCCAGCAGTCGGGACAGGGTGATCGGCTACACCTTC	CASSRDRVIGYTF
TRBJ2-1	-	-	TRBV18	TGTGCCAGCTCACCAGGGGCAGCTGTCGGGAATGAGCAGTTCTTC	CASSPGAAVGNEQFF
TRBJ2-3	-	TRBD2	TRBV7-2	TGTGCCAGCAGCTACCAAAGCGGGAGTGCCGCAGATACGCAGTATTTT	CASSYQSGSAADTQYF
TRBJ2-3	-	-	TRBV19	TGTGCCAGTAGTATTGAGGCTACGCAGTATTTT	CASSIEATQYF
TRBJ1-4	-	-	TRBV5-1	TGCGCCAGCAGCCCGTCGGTCATATTCCGGTTTTTT	CASSPSVIFRFF
TRBJ1-5	once	-	TRBV6-1	TGTGCCAGCAGGAACGAGGGTTGGCAGCCCCAGCATTTT	CASRNEGWQPQHF
TRBJ1-2	-	-	TRBV28	TGTGCCAGCAGTTCTCCCACAGGGTGGGGCTATGGCTACACCTTC	CASSSPTGWGYGYTF
TRBJ2-7	-	-	TRBV5-1	TGCGCCAGCAGCTTGGATTTGCAGTCCTACGAGCAGTACTTC	CASSLDLQSYEQYF
TRBJ1-3	-	TRBD1	TRBV5-1	TGCGCCAGCAGCGTAGGGGGCTTCTCTGGAAACACCATATATTTT	CASSVGGFSGNTIYF
TRBJ2-7	-	TRBD1	TRBV5-4	TGTGCCAGCAGCCCAGGCACAGGGGGCGAGCAGTACTTC	CASSPGTGGEQYF
TRBJ2-2	-	-	TRBV29-1	TGCAGCGTCGGACAGTATAACACCGGGGAGCTGTTTTTT	CSVGQYNTGELFF
TRBJ2-3	-	TRBD2	TRBV19	TGTGCCAGTAGTATGGGACTAGCGGGGCACACAGATACGCAGTATTTT	CASSMGLAGHTDTQYF
TRBJ1-1	-	-	TRBV2	TGTGCCAGCAGTTCCAGGACAACCCGAGGCACTGAAGCTTTCTTT	CASSSRTTRGTEAFF